This TCR beta chain was found in a study of cytomegalovirus exposure and HLA in healthy donors. Study as a whole: Of the donors genotyped, about 390 in all, less than 90% fell in the Caucasian-associated ancestry cluster. Whole-study results and caveats: Association of a missense DCLRE1C variant with TCR beta V- and J-gene trimming was reported in a later analysis.

The V gene end was trimmed by 5 bases and the J gene end by 7 bases; junction bases not matched to a gene: 7. Germline lookup yields CDR1 MDHEN and CDR2 SYDVKM. The CDR3 has 14 residues. The PCR was carried out with 60 Vbeta primers and 13 Jbeta primers. Sequencing was performed with immunoSEQ multiplex PCR; in TCRdb, only in-frame clones are kept and a portion is missing. This table holds approximately 120,000 clones, roughly 79% found once. This clone has more than one count but fewer than ten. The antigen is not known. The sequenced sample consisted of PBMCs. This chain connects TRBV28 to TRBJ1-2; 10 bases fit TRBD1. This clonotype was obtained from a woman in her 30s in good health and CMV-seronegative. The CDR3 DNA reads TGTGCCAGCAGTCCCGGGACAGGGGAAGCTGGCTACACCTTC. Translated: CASSPGTGEAGYTF.